Sequencing of this TCR beta chain was carried out in a study of cytomegalovirus exposure and HLA in healthy donors. In nominal health when sampled, donors likely had unrecorded immune exposures nonetheless. The PCR was carried out with 60 Vbeta primers and 13 Jbeta primers. Generated by immunoSEQ multiplex PCR, the TCRdb table keeps only in-frame clones and is missing some. Among some 120,000 clones listed, about 82% were seen once. Germline-derived CDR1 and CDR2 are KGHSH and LQKENI. There are 17 residues in the CDR3. V gave up 2 bases and J gave up 0 bases; unmatched junction bases: 6. Input material: PBMCs. This sequence joins TRBV18 and TRBJ1-4; 7 positions agree with TRBD1. The receptor comes from a man between 45 and 60 years old in good health and CMV-seronegative. CDR3 amino acids: CASSPFFQGATNEKLFF. CDR3 coding DNA: TGTGCCAGCTCACCATTCTTCCAGGGGGCAACTAATGAAAAACTGTTTTTT.